This TCR beta chain was sequenced during a study of T cells in Graves' hyperthyroidism and ophthalmopathy. Overall study results and limits: Model-based prediction identified ophthalmopathy a median approximately 6 months prior to its onset. Most clonotypes expanded in thyroid above 0.001 were likewise present in blood.

Those with hyperthyroidism were 18 to 65 years old, newly diagnosed, and ill for under 2 months. The diagnostic basis comprised clinical symptoms, serum thyroxine and TRAb, thyroid ultrasound and orbital computed tomography. Amplification of TCR beta CDR3 regions used RNA as the template. HTBI primers were employed in a first-round RT-PCR of the TCR CDR3. TCRdb reanalysed the multiplex PCR reads using MiXCR and keeps one entry per CDR3 protein. This repertoire shows about 420,000 distinct CDR3 sequences, approximately 14% found once; its top ten account for 13% to 15%. In its sample, this clonotype was seen many times. The antigen remains undetermined. The CDR3 has 16 amino acids. CDR1 and CDR2 from the germline V gene are SGHAT and FQNNGV. The junction had 5 bases not matched to a gene; V was cut back by 2 bases and J by 4 bases.

The receptor was derived from a young woman with Graves' hyperthyroidism. Sequences were obtained from blood. This chain joins TRBV11-2 and TRBJ2-2; 9 bases match TRBD1. This CDR3 is CASSLTQGALTGELFF. The CDR3 region has the DNA TGTGCCAGCAGCTTAACACAGGGGGCGCTCACCGGGGAGCTGTTTTTT.